This is a list of T cell receptor beta chains from one sample in a study of blood T cell repertoires in COVID-19. Clones were sequenced by immunoSEQ multiplex PCR, and TCRdb holds only the in-frame ones, with some missing. In the table there are fewer than 250,000 clones, roughly nine tenths of which are singletons. What was sequenced was peripheral blood. The receptors stem from a man aged 65-85 years with acute or convalescent COVID-19. Each CDR3 is given with its conserved first and last residue. D genes are given only for firm matches. Size values are once, few and many counts, or a class for expanded clones, and some rows have none.

j_call: TRBJ2-1; clone_size: NA; v_call: TRBV13; d_call: NA; cdr3_aa: CASSLGRGSYNEQFF; cdr3_nt: TGTGCCAGCAGCTTAGGAAGGGGGTCCTACAATGAGCAGTTCTTC
j_call: TRBJ2-7; clone_size: NA; v_call: TRBV6-5; d_call: NA; cdr3_aa: CASSKVDTYEQYF; cdr3_nt: TGTGCCAGCAGTAAGGTGGACACCTACGAGCAGTACTTC
j_call: TRBJ2-1; clone_size: few; v_call: TRBV19; d_call: TRBD2; cdr3_aa: CASSIRGEGWNEQFF; cdr3_nt: TGTGCCAGTAGTATACGGGGGGAGGGCTGGAATGAGCAGTTCTTC
j_call: TRBJ1-5; clone_size: NA; v_call: TRBV6-2/TRBV6-3; d_call: TRBD1; cdr3_aa: CASSPTTGVRSNQPQHF; cdr3_nt: TGTGCCAGCAGTCCCACGACAGGGGTTAGGAGCAATCAGCCCCAGCATTTT
j_call: TRBJ2-7; clone_size: NA; v_call: TRBV5-5; d_call: NA; cdr3_aa: CASSLETKASYEQYF; cdr3_nt: TGTGCCAGCAGCTTGGAGACAAAGGCCTCCTACGAGCAGTACTTC
j_call: TRBJ2-7; clone_size: NA; v_call: TRBV4-2; d_call: NA; cdr3_aa: CASSQDPPRAEQYF; cdr3_nt: TGTGCCAGCAGCCAAGACCCCCCCCGAGCGGAGCAGTACTTC
j_call: TRBJ2-3; clone_size: medium-sized; v_call: TRBV15; d_call: NA; cdr3_aa: CATSRDTPSTDTQYF; cdr3_nt: TGTGCCACCAGCAGAGATACTCCAAGCACAGATACGCAGTATTTT
j_call: TRBJ2-2; clone_size: NA; v_call: TRBV9; d_call: NA; cdr3_aa: CASSVAPPGSNTGELFF; cdr3_nt: TGTGCCAGCAGCGTCGCCCCCCCGGGATCGAACACCGGGGAGCTGTTTTTT
j_call: TRBJ1-6; clone_size: NA; v_call: TRBV30; d_call: NA; cdr3_aa: CAWSAGHANSPLHF; cdr3_nt: TGTGCCTGGAGTGCTGGACACGCAAATTCACCCCTCCACTTT
j_call: TRBJ1-6; clone_size: NA; v_call: TRBV7-3; d_call: NA; cdr3_aa: CASSLRRNSPLHF; cdr3_nt: TGTGCCAGCAGCTTAAGGCGGAATTCACCCCTCCACTTT
j_call: TRBJ2-7; clone_size: NA; v_call: TRBV29-1; d_call: TRBD2; cdr3_aa: CSVVGGGDEQYF; cdr3_nt: TGCAGCGTTGTGGGGGGAGGGGACGAGCAGTACTTC
j_call: TRBJ1-2; clone_size: once; v_call: TRBV12-3/TRBV12-4; d_call: NA; cdr3_aa: CASSSRYGYTF; cdr3_nt: TGTGCCAGCAGTTCGCGATATGGCTACACCTTC
j_call: TRBJ2-5; clone_size: NA; v_call: TRBV30; d_call: NA; cdr3_aa: CAWNEGRGETQYF; cdr3_nt: TGTGCCTGGAATGAAGGGAGAGGAGAGACCCAGTACTTC
j_call: TRBJ1-1; clone_size: NA; v_call: TRBV5-1; d_call: NA; cdr3_aa: CASSFSSGNTEAFF; cdr3_nt: TGCGCCAGCAGCTTTAGTTCCGGGAACACTGAAGCTTTCTTT
j_call: TRBJ1-6; clone_size: NA; v_call: TRBV27; d_call: TRBD1; cdr3_aa: CASSPETGAYNSPLHF; cdr3_nt: TGTGCCAGCAGTCCAGAGACAGGGGCTTATAATTCACCCCTCCACTTT
j_call: TRBJ1-6; clone_size: NA; v_call: TRBV27; d_call: NA; cdr3_aa: CASSFLLNSPLHF; cdr3_nt: TGTGCCAGCAGTTTCTTGTTAAATTCACCCCTCCACTTT
j_call: TRBJ2-2; clone_size: NA; v_call: TRBV3-1/TRBV3-2; d_call: TRBD2; cdr3_aa: CASSPAAGYTGELFF; cdr3_nt: TGTGCCAGCAGCCCCGCAGCGGGATACACCGGGGAGCTGTTTTTT
j_call: TRBJ1-5; clone_size: NA; v_call: TRBV3-1/TRBV3-2; d_call: TRBD1; cdr3_aa: CASSQTGQVGQPQHF; cdr3_nt: TGTGCCAGCAGCCAAACCGGACAGGTGGGTCAGCCCCAGCATTTT
j_call: TRBJ2-2; clone_size: once; v_call: TRBV4-3; d_call: TRBD1; cdr3_aa: CASSQGTGGELFF; cdr3_nt: TGCGCCAGCAGCCAAGGGACAGGCGGGGAGCTGTTTTTT
j_call: TRBJ2-6; clone_size: NA; v_call: TRBV7-3; d_call: NA; cdr3_aa: CASSSQRSYSGANVLTF; cdr3_nt: TGTGCCAGCAGCTCGCAGCGGTCGTACTCTGGGGCCAACGTCCTGACTTTC
j_call: TRBJ2-1; clone_size: NA; v_call: TRBV5-1; d_call: NA; cdr3_aa: CASSLGGESSYNEQFF; cdr3_nt: TGCGCCAGCAGCTTGGGCGGAGAAAGCTCCTACAATGAGCAGTTCTTC
j_call: TRBJ1-6; clone_size: NA; v_call: TRBV4-3; d_call: NA; cdr3_aa: CASSQDRGSPLHF; cdr3_nt: TGCGCCAGCAGCCAAGACAGGGGTTCACCCCTCCACTTT
j_call: TRBJ2-3; clone_size: NA; v_call: TRBV11-2; d_call: TRBD2; cdr3_aa: CASSLTGGRGTDTQYF; cdr3_nt: TGTGCCAGCAGCTTAACAGGCGGGAGGGGCACAGATACGCAGTATTTT
j_call: TRBJ2-1; clone_size: NA; v_call: TRBV9; d_call: TRBD1; cdr3_aa: CASSVQGAYNEQFF; cdr3_nt: TGTGCCAGCAGCGTACAGGGGGCCTACAATGAGCAGTTCTTC
j_call: TRBJ2-7; clone_size: NA; v_call: TRBV12-2; d_call: NA; cdr3_aa: CASREREIHEQYF; cdr3_nt: TGTGCAAGTCGAGAGCGGGAGATCCACGAGCAGTACTTC
j_call: TRBJ1-4; clone_size: NA; v_call: TRBV27; d_call: NA; cdr3_aa: CASSSSGASYEKLFF; cdr3_nt: TGTGCCAGCAGTTCAAGTGGGGCTTCGTATGAAAAACTGTTTTTT
j_call: TRBJ2-2; clone_size: NA; v_call: TRBV19; d_call: TRBD1; cdr3_aa: CASSIEGGAGTGELFF; cdr3_nt: TGTGCCAGTAGTATCGAAGGGGGCGCGGGCACCGGGGAGCTGTTTTTT
j_call: TRBJ1-2; clone_size: NA; v_call: TRBV6-5; d_call: NA; cdr3_aa: CASSSDPGRGYTF; cdr3_nt: TGTGCCAGCAGTTCCGACCCGGGGAGGGGCTACACCTTC
j_call: TRBJ1-3; clone_size: NA; v_call: TRBV4-2; d_call: NA; cdr3_aa: CASSRGSEGVNTIYF; cdr3_nt: TGTGCCAGCAGCCGTGGATCCGAGGGGGTAAACACCATATATTTT
j_call: TRBJ1-2; clone_size: NA; v_call: TRBV18; d_call: NA; cdr3_aa: CASSPPPGGAGYTF; cdr3_nt: TGTGCCAGCTCACCTCCTCCGGGGGGTGCGGGCTACACCTTC
j_call: TRBJ1-1; clone_size: NA; v_call: TRBV11-1; d_call: NA; cdr3_aa: CASSSQVNTEAFF; cdr3_nt: TGTGCCAGCAGCTCTCAGGTTAACACTGAAGCTTTCTTT
j_call: TRBJ2-1; clone_size: NA; v_call: TRBV7-8; d_call: TRBD2; cdr3_aa: CASSLLLAGVYEQFF; cdr3_nt: TGTGCCAGCAGCTTATTACTAGCGGGAGTGTATGAGCAGTTCTTC
j_call: TRBJ2-7; clone_size: NA; v_call: TRBV4-2; d_call: TRBD2; cdr3_aa: CASSQYVAGGHYEQYF; cdr3_nt: TGTGCCAGCAGCCAGTATGTAGCGGGAGGGCACTACGAGCAGTACTTC